This is a list of T cell receptor beta chains from one sample in a study of T cells after yellow fever vaccination. TCRdb processed the 5' RACE reads anew with MiXCR; each CDR3 protein has one entry. The repertoire holds tens of thousands of distinct CDR3 sequences, with 4% to 6% as singletons. The starting material was PBMCs, either bulk or a sorted T-cell subset (CD4+, CD8+, memory, or dextramer-sorted; not recorded which), obtained 45 days after the first yellow fever vaccination. The origin of the receptors is a man in his late teens or twenties who received the YFV17D yellow fever vaccine. Both conserved end residues are part of each CDR3. D genes are given only for firm matches. Size tells how often a clone was seen (once, few, many) or the class of an expanded clone, and some rows leave it out.

>.|TRBV4-1|TRBJ2-1|14|many
TGCGCCAGCAGAAGTCCGGGAAGGGACAATGAGCAGTTCTTC
CASRSPGRDNEQFF
>.|TRBV10-3|TRBJ1-4|15|many
TGTGCCATCAGTGACGCCGGGGCAACTAATGAAAAACTGTTTTTT
CAISDAGATNEKLFF
>TRBD1|TRBV7-9|TRBJ1-2|14|many
TGTGCCAGCAGACCCTCAGGGGGTCGGTATGGCTACACCTTC
CASRPSGGRYGYTF
>.|TRBV19|TRBJ1-1|15|many
TGTGCCAGTAGTATAGATAGCCGGGGGGGCACTGAAGCTTTCTTT
CASSIDSRGGTEAFF
>TRBD1|TRBV7-9|TRBJ2-7|17|many
TGTGCCAGCAGCTCTAAGACAGGGGATATTCACCTTTACGAGCAGTACTTC
CASSSKTGDIHLYEQYF
>TRBD1|TRBV7-9|TRBJ1-2|15|many
TGTGCCAGCAGCTTGGGGACAGGTGCGTGGGATGGCTACACCTTC
CASSLGTGAWDGYTF
>.|TRBV6-4|TRBJ2-6|16|.
TGTGCCAGCAGTGAATCCTCACGCTCTGGGGCCAACGTCCTGACTTTC
CASSESSRSGANVLTF
>.|TRBV10-3|TRBJ2-7|14|many
TGTGCCATCAGTTCCCGGGGGCCCTCCTACGAGCAGTACTTC
CAISSRGPSYEQYF
>TRBD1|TRBV4-1|TRBJ1-5|16|many
TGCGCCAGCAGCCGGACAGGGGGCGGCTTGAATGGGCCCCAGCATTTT
CASSRTGGGLNGPQHF
>.|TRBV4-1|TRBJ2-3|13|.
TGTGCCAGCGGCCAGGGGCTCCTAGATACGCAGTATTTT
CASGQGLLDTQYF
>.|TRBV12-3/TRBV12-4|TRBJ1-5|12|many
TGTGCCAGCACCGTGGGGGGCCAGCCCCAGCATTTT
CASTVGGQPQHF
>.|TRBV20-1|TRBJ1-2|15|many
TGCAGTGCTAGAGATCTACATACCGACAGATATGGCTACACCTTC
CSARDLHTDRYGYTF
>.|TRBV2|TRBJ2-6|18|many
TGTGCCAGCAGTGAATGGGGGTCGTTTTACTCTGGGGCCAACGTCCTGACTTTC
CASSEWGSFYSGANVLTF
>.|TRBV5-4|TRBJ2-1|14|many
TGTGCCAGCGGAACAATAGCGGTATACAATGAGCAGTTCTTC
CASGTIAVYNEQFF
>TRBD1|TRBV29-1|TRBJ1-5|13|many
TGCAGCGTTGGCGACAGGGGAAATCAGCCCCAGCATTTT
CSVGDRGNQPQHF
>TRBD2|TRBV4-1|TRBJ2-1|17|many
TGCGCCAGCAGCCAAGGGACTAGCGGTCCCTCCTACAATGAGCAGTTCTTC
CASSQGTSGPSYNEQFF
>.|TRBV5-1|TRBJ1-4|13|many
TGCGCCAGCAGCCGGGGGCAGGGTGAAAAACTGTTTTTT
CASSRGQGEKLFF
>TRBD2|TRBV7-7|TRBJ2-5|17|many
TGTGCTAGCAGCTCAACGTTCGGCGGGGGAGGTGGAGAGACCCAGTACTTC
CASSSTFGGGGGETQYF
>.|TRBV5-1|TRBJ2-1|16|many
TGCGCCAGCAGCCGGACGGGAGAGGGGGTCCACAATGAGCAGTTCTTC
CASSRTGEGVHNEQFF
>.|TRBV27|TRBJ2-1|15|many
TGTGCCAGCAGTTTATTGGCGCCCAAATGGGGTGAGCAGTTCTTC
CASSLLAPKWGEQFF
>TRBD1|TRBV20-1|TRBJ1-2|14|many
TGCAGTGCTAGCTTGGACAGGGTCCCGGATGGCTACACCTTC
CSASLDRVPDGYTF
>TRBD2|TRBV7-2|TRBJ2-7|15|many
TGTGCCAGCAGCCCCTCCGGGACTAGAGGCTACGAGCAGTACTTC
CASSPSGTRGYEQYF
>.|TRBV7-3|TRBJ2-3|13|many
TGTGCCAGCAGCTTCCGACTTACAGATACGCAGTATTTT
CASSFRLTDTQYF
>TRBD1|TRBV5-1|TRBJ2-2|15|many
TGCGCCAGCAGCCTCCTGGACAGGGGGCCCGGGGAGCTGTTTTTT
CASSLLDRGPGELFF
>TRBD2|TRBV13|TRBJ2-5|18|few
TGTGCCAGCAGCTTATTGGGGCCAACTAGCGGCATTGACGAGACCCAGTACTTC
CASSLLGPTSGIDETQYF
>.|TRBV3-1|TRBJ1-6|14|many
TGTGCCAGCAGCCCGAACCCGGGCAATTCACCCCTCCACTTT
CASSPNPGNSPLHF
>.|TRBV6-5|TRBJ1-5|14|many
TGTGCCAGCAGTATAAGTTATAGCAATCAGCCCCAGCATTTT
CASSISYSNQPQHF
>.|TRBV20-1|TRBJ2-3|15|many
TGCAGTGCTAGAGAGGTGGGGGGACCCACAGATACGCAGTATTTT
CSAREVGGPTDTQYF
>.|TRBV4-3|TRBJ2-1|15|many
TGCGCCAGCAGCCAAGAAGCGAACAGAAACAATGAGCAGTTCTTC
CASSQEANRNNEQFF
>TRBD1|TRBV7-4|TRBJ2-3|17|.
TGTGCCAGCTGCACACGGGGACAGGGCTATTGCGCAGATACGCAGTATTTT
CASCTRGQGYCADTQYF
>TRBD2|TRBV11-3|TRBJ2-1|15|many
TGTGCCAGCAGCTTAGTCGGGGGAGGGTACAATGAGCAGTTCTTC
CASSLVGGGYNEQFF
>TRBD1|TRBV4-3|TRBJ1-2|13|many
TGCGCCAGCAGCCGGACAGGGGGCTATGGCTACACCTTC
CASSRTGGYGYTF